The clone carrying this T cell receptor beta chain was seen more than once but under ten times. Its matching antigen is unknown. A single record per CDR3 protein comes from TCRdb applying MiXCR to the 5' RACE reads. The repertoire has approximately 480,000 distinct CDR3 sequences, 15% to 20% of them found once; the top ten carry around an eighth. The source of the sample is a study of T-cell memory formation after mild COVID-19. Across the whole study: In these data, TCR clusters were largely donor specific. General study findings and limits: Second-wave clones that peaked on day 37 lacked confirmed SARS-CoV-2 specificity. From day 15 to 85, contracting clones were balanced between CD4 and CD8, whereas later expanders leaned toward CD4+. Researchers report contracting CD4+ clones mostly in CM and EM, with CD8+ clones in EMRA.

The CDR3 length is 14 residues. Trimming took 1 base from V and 10 from J; bases not matched to a gene: 2. Germline values: CDR1 KGHSH, CDR2 LQKENI. The sequence derives from an adult woman who had mild COVID-19 (a few samples of this study predate the infection). Cell type and time point are not known. The specimen sequenced was PBMCs or a T cell subset sorted from them (not recorded which). The J gene is TRBJ1-6, the V gene TRBV18; TRBD1 aligns across 9 bases. The CDR3 region has the DNA TGTGCCAGCTCACCACGGGACAGGGCGTCACCCCTCCACTTT. Amino acids: CASSPRDRASPLHF.